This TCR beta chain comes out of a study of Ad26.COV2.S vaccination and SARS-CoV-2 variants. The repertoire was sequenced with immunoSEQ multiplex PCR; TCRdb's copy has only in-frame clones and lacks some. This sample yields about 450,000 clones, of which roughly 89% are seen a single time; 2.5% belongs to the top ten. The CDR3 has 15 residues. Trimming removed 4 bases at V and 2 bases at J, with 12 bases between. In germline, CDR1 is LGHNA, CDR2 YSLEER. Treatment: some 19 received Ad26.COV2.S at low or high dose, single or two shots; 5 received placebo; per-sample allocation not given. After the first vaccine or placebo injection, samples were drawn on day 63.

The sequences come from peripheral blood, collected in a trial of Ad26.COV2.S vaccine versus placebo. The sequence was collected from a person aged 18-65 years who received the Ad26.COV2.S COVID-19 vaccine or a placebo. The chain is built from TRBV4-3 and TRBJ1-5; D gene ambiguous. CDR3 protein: CASSRSPGGNQPQHF. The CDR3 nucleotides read TGCGCCAGCAGCCGAAGCCCTGGGGGCAATCAGCCCCAGCATTTT.